Included here is one T cell receptor beta chain sequence, with context. This entry belongs to a study of PD-L1 blockade in urothelial cancer. The CDR3 sequence is 15 residues long. V lost 0 bases, J lost 3 bases, and 12 bases lay in between. Germline values: CDR1 LNHNV, CDR2 YYDKDF (reference sequence). Profiled with immunoSEQ multiplex PCR; TCRdb holds only in-frame clones, not every one. The data show some 120,000 clones, about 89% seen once. The time point is: peripheral blood 6 weeks after treatment start. This chain connects TRBV15 to TRBJ2-7, with D possibly being TRBD2 (5 bases). Sequencing used PBMCs, obtained around atezolizumab (anti-PD-L1) treatment. This clonotype originated in a man aged 60-69 years with urothelial cancer. CDR3 DNA sequence: TGTGCCACCAGCAGAGATAGGCCAGGAGGCTACGAGCAGTACTTC. Protein sequence: CATSRDRPGGYEQYF.